This TCR beta chain was identified in a study of OX40 agonist ivuxolimab in advanced cancers. Study-wide context: Clinicians treated patients with ivuxolimab, an agonistic anti-OX40 (CD134) antibody. The diagnoses of dose-escalation patients were hepatocellular carcinoma, melanoma, renal cell or head and neck cancer. People who had prior anti-PD-1, anti-PD-L1 or anti-CTLA-4 therapy could take part, and roughly 44% had some.

Using immunoSEQ multiplex PCR, the repertoire was profiled, and TCRdb retains in-frame clones only, with some absent. This sample yields about 60,000 clones, of which around 88% are seen a single time; 12% belongs to the top ten. To note about this clone: Its antigen is still unknown.

General study results and limits: The mean number of expanded clones was higher in CD8+ T cells than in CD4+.

V was trimmed by 2 bases and J by 3 bases, leaving 13 bases between them. Germline V gene lookup returns CDR1 SGHAT and CDR2 FQNNGV. This CDR3 contains 15 residues. The sequencing used CD4+ or CD8+ T cells sorted from blood, collected in a trial of the OX40 agonist ivuxolimab. The genes are TRBV11-2 and TRBJ1-2, with no clear D. The sequence came from an adult with an advanced solid tumor such as melanoma, head and neck, liver or kidney cancer. The CDR3 sequence: CASSLSAGPHYGYTF. In DNA, the CDR3 is TGTGCCAGCAGCTTATCCGCCGGGCCCCACTATGGCTACACCTTC. The full variable domain, rest sourced from reference TRBV11-2 and TRBJ1-2, is EAGVAQSPRYKIIEKRQSVAFWCNPISGHATLYWYQQILGQGPKLLIQFQNNGVVDDSQLPKDRFSAERLKGVDSTLKIQPAKLEDSAVYLCASSLSAGPHYGYTFGSGTRLTVV.